A single sample gave rise to the 6 T cell receptor beta chains below, sequenced in a study of cytomegalovirus exposure and HLA in healthy donors. The PCR ran on 60 Vbeta and 13 Jbeta primers. Using immunoSEQ multiplex PCR, the repertoire was profiled, and TCRdb retains in-frame clones only, with some absent. The table lists fewer than 150,000 clones, around three quarters of them singletons. The sample comprised PBMCs. The receptor set was obtained from a woman in her thirties or forties in good health and CMV-seropositive.

CDR3 bases: TGTGCCATCAGTGAGGGCGGGAGGGCCGGGGAGCTGTTTTTT. It translates to CAISEGGRAGELFF. The chain is built from TRBV10-3 and TRBJ2-2, with 9 bases matching TRBD2. The ends lost 2 bases at V and 6 bases at J; junction bases unmatched: 1. CDR1 is ENHRY, CDR2 SYGVKD, per germline. This CDR3 region has 14 residues.

This clone appeared a single time. The chain combines TRBV5-4 with TRBJ2-2; a weak D match, TRBD2 (5 bases). This CDR3 has 12 residues. V lost 4 bases and J 4 bases, leaving 5 bases between the germline ends. Germline V gene sequence: CDR1 SGHNT, CDR2 YYREEE (reference sequence). The CDR3 is CASSRGTGELFF. As DNA, the CDR3 is TGTGCCAGCAGCCGGGGCACCGGGGAGCTGTTTTTT.

This chain connects TRBV19 to TRBJ1-1, with D perhaps TRBD1 (6 bases). Trimming took 7 bases from V and 4 from J, leaving 13 bases between them. CDR3 length equals 13 residues. Germline CDR1 and CDR2: LNHDA and SQIVND (reference sequence). CDR3 loop: CASILQGRTEAFF. CDR3 DNA sequence: TGTGCCAGTATCCTACAGGGTCGCACTGAAGCTTTCTTT.

V gene TRBV10-3 combines with J gene TRBJ1-1; unclear D gene. The CDR3 length is 13 residues. CDR1 and CDR2 (germline): ENHRY, SYGVKD. Between the trimmed V and J ends, which lost 6 bases and 5 bases, there was a span of 13 bases. CDR3 sequence: CAIRGQSGTEAFF. For the CDR3, the DNA is TGTGCCATCAGGGGTCAGAGCGGGACTGAAGCTTTCTTT.

This chain joins TRBV5-1 and TRBJ2-7, with 9 bases matching TRBD2. This CDR3 is 14 amino acids long. Germline V gene sequence: CDR1 SGHRS, CDR2 YFSETQ. Trimming removed 5 bases from V and 7 bases from J; junction bases left unmatched: 10. In nucleotides, the CDR3 is TGCGCCAGCAGTCCTACTAGCGGGTCGCGGGAGCAGTACTTC. Protein: CASSPTSGSREQYF.

This CDR3 is CASSSSRSTEAFF. The CDR3 nucleotides read TGTGCCAGCAGTTCGTCTAGAAGCACTGAAGCTTTCTTT. The chain links TRBV6-5 to TRBJ1-1; D is unresolved. The CDR3 totals 13 residues. V dropped 4 bases and J dropped 4 bases, with 10 bases sitting between them. The V gene's germline CDR1 is MNHEY and CDR2 SVGAGI.